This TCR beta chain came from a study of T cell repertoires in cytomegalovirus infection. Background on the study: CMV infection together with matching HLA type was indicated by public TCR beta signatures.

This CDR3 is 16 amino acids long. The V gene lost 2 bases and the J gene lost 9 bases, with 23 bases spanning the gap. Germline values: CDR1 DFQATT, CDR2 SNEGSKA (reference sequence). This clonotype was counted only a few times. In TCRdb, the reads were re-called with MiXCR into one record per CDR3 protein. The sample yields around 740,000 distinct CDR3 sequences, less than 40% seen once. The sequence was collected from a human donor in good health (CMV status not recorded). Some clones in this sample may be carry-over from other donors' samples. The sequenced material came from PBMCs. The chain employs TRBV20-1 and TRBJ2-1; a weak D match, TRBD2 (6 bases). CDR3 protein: CSARPGTSLRSTEQFF. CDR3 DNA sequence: TGCAGTGCTAGACCCGGGACTTCCCTAAGGTCGACTGAGCAGTTCTTC.